This T cell receptor (beta chain) was observed in a study of read filtering for tumor transcriptome and immune sequencing. Germline lookup yields CDR1 SGHRS and CDR2 YFSETQ. Trimming cost V 4 bases and J 3 bases, with 15 bases left between them. This CDR3 has 15 amino acids. From approximately 400 ng of RNA, a library with molecular barcoded alpha/delta and beta/gamma adaptors was made. One entry per CDR3 protein, called by TCRdb with MiXCR from the reads. The sample shows 20,000 to 25,000 distinct CDR3 sequences, 12% to 15% of them seen only once. Many counts were recorded for this clonotype. Sample: a population of CD138-negative cells sorted from bone marrow. The V call is TRBV5-1, the J call TRBJ2-3; the D gene is possibly TRBD2 (5 bases). This TCR was recovered from a donor at least 40 years old with multiple myeloma. The CDR3: CASSQDSLGTDTQYF. CDR3 bases: TGCGCCAGCAGCCAGGACTCCCTAGGGACAGATACGCAGTATTTT.